This is a list of T cell receptor beta chains from one sample in a study of T cells in Graves' hyperthyroidism and ophthalmopathy. One entry per CDR3 protein, called by TCRdb with MiXCR from the multiplex PCR reads. The sample holds 350,000 to 450,000 distinct CDR3 sequences, about a sixth seen once. Sequencing input: blood. The receptors originated from a woman aged 30 to 39 with Graves' hyperthyroidism that later progressed to Graves' ophthalmopathy. CDR3s include the opening cysteine and the closing phenylalanine or tryptophan. D genes are given only for firm matches. Clone sizes are given selectively: once, few, many, or a class where the clone is expanded.

TRBV19,NA,TRBJ1-1,NA,TGTGCCAGTAGTAAGATGAGACAGGCTAACACTGAAGCTTTCTTT,CASSKMRQANTEAFF
TRBV27,TRBD2,TRBJ2-5,many,TGTGCCAGCAGTTTGAGGTGGAGACTAGCGGGAGGGAGATTCCAAGAGACCCAGTACTTC,CASSLRWRLAGGRFQETQYF
TRBV3-1,NA,TRBJ2-7,many,TGTGCCAGCAGCCAAGCCTCCGACGGAGCCTACGAGCAGTACTTC,CASSQASDGAYEQYF
TRBV7-8,TRBD2,TRBJ2-3,many,TGTGCCAGCAGCCCACAGACTAGCCTTATTACCCCTACGCAGTATTTT,CASSPQTSLITPTQYF
TRBV25-1,TRBD1,TRBJ2-5,many,TGTGCCAGCAGTGAATATATGGGACAGGGATCGTCCCAGTACTTC,CASSEYMGQGSSQYF
TRBV3-1,NA,TRBJ1-1,many,TGTGCCAGCAGCCAATCTCAGAACACTGAAGCTTTCTTT,CASSQSQNTEAFF
TRBV6-5,NA,TRBJ1-2,few,TGTGCCAGCAGTTACGTAGCTAACTATGGCTACACCTTC,CASSYVANYGYTF
TRBV28,TRBD1,TRBJ1-2,many,TGTGCCAGCAGTGACAGGGGGTCGAATGGCTACACCTTC,CASSDRGSNGYTF
TRBV9,TRBD1,TRBJ2-7,many,TGTGCCAGCAGCCCTCCGGACAGGGACGGCTACGAGCAGTACTTC,CASSPPDRDGYEQYF
TRBV11-2,NA,TRBJ1-6,many,TGTGCCAGCAGCCCGCGGGAGATAGACGTCGGGTCCTATAATTCACCCCTCCACTTT,CASSPREIDVGSYNSPLHF
TRBV5-5,NA,TRBJ2-2,NA,TGTGCCAGCAGCTTAGTAAGGAGTACGAACACCGGGGAGCTGTTTTTT,CASSLVRSTNTGELFF
TRBV20-1,NA,TRBJ1-2,many,TGCAGTGCTAGTGGGTTAGCAACCCGACAGCTTATCGGGTATGGCTACACCTTC,CSASGLATRQLIGYGYTF
TRBV7-9,TRBD2,TRBJ2-1,NA,TGTGCCAGCAGTCCCGGGACTAGCGGGAGTGGTGAGCAGTTCTTC,CASSPGTSGSGEQFF
TRBV7-9,NA,TRBJ1-5,once,TGTGCCAGCAGTATCGACAATCAGCCCCAGCATTTT,CASSIDNQPQHF
TRBV20-1,NA,TRBJ2-3,many,TGCAGTGCTAAGAATAGCGGAATCGGCACAGATACGCAGTATTTT,CSAKNSGIGTDTQYF
TRBV5-1,TRBD2,TRBJ2-5,many,TGCGCCAGCAGCTTGGCGGACAGCGGGGGGGGGCCCCAAGAGACCCAGTACTTC,CASSLADSGGGPQETQYF
TRBV29-1,NA,TRBJ2-1,NA,TGCAGCGTTGAATTGGGGCCTAGCTACAATGAGCAGTTCTTC,CSVELGPSYNEQFF
TRBV2,TRBD2,TRBJ2-1,many,TGTGCCAGCAGTGGACCCCAAATTTTGCTAGCGGGGAACAATGAGCAGTTCTTC,CASSGPQILLAGNNEQFF
TRBV5-1,TRBD2,TRBJ2-1,many,TGCGCCAGCAGCCCTAGCGGGAGTTCACACAATGAGCAGTTCTTC,CASSPSGSSHNEQFF
TRBV2,NA,TRBJ1-1,many,TGTGCCAGCAGGCAGGGAGGAGGCACTGAAGCTTTCTTT,CASRQGGGTEAFF
TRBV29-1,NA,TRBJ1-1,many,TGCAGCGTTCAAGGGACGGGCACTGAAGCTTTCTTT,CSVQGTGTEAFF
TRBV24-1,NA,TRBJ2-1,NA,TGTGCCACCAGTGAATCCGGGAGAGCAAATGAGCAGTTCTTC,CATSESGRANEQFF
TRBV19,TRBD1,TRBJ2-1,few,TGTGCCAGTTCGGGACAGATCTACAATGAGCAGTTCTTC,CASSGQIYNEQFF
TRBV27,TRBD2,TRBJ2-7,many,TGTGCCAGCAGTTTAGGGACTAGCGGGGCCTATTACGAGCAGTACTTC,CASSLGTSGAYYEQYF
TRBV12-3/TRBV12-4,NA,TRBJ1-1,many,TGTGCCAGCAGTTTAAGGTCGGCCAGGATCCCTGAAGCTTTCTTT,CASSLRSARIPEAFF
TRBV3-1,NA,TRBJ2-5,NA,TGTGCCAGCAGCCAGCCAATACAGGGAGACCAAGAGACCCAGTACTTC,CASSQPIQGDQETQYF
TRBV10-2,NA,TRBJ1-1,many,TGCGCCAGCAGCCATGCGACCCAGTCAGGACCTTTCTTT,CASSHATQSGPFF
TRBV4-1,NA,TRBJ2-2,once,TGCGCCAGCAGCCAACCGGGACTGGGCACCGGGGAGCTGTTTTTT,CASSQPGLGTGELFF
TRBV5-1,TRBD1,TRBJ2-1,NA,TGCGCCAGCAGCTTTACGGGACAGGGGAGCAATGAGCAGTTCTTC,CASSFTGQGSNEQFF
TRBV20-1,TRBD1,TRBJ1-3,many,TGCAGTGCTAGAGACACAGGGGTTTCGTCGGGAAACACCATATATTTT,CSARDTGVSSGNTIYF
TRBV10-2,TRBD1,TRBJ2-7,many,TGCGCAAGCAGTGAGTGGCAGGGGGCCTACGAGCAGTACTTC,CASSEWQGAYEQYF
TRBV27,TRBD2,TRBJ2-3,NA,TGTGCCAGCAGTCTACGGGGGACTAGCGGATCCTCCTACACAGATACGCAGTATTTT,CASSLRGTSGSSYTDTQYF
TRBV28,TRBD1,TRBJ2-7,few,TGTGCCAGCAGAGGGGACAGGTTTCAGCAGTACTTC,CASRGDRFQQYF
TRBV2,TRBD2,TRBJ2-4,NA,TGTGCCAGCAGATTAGGGACTAGCGGGGGGGCTGGAAACATTCAGTACTTC,CASRLGTSGGAGNIQYF
TRBV28,NA,TRBJ1-5,few,TGTGCCAGCAGGGTTGGTGGCGTTGGCAATCAGCCCCAGCATTTT,CASRVGGVGNQPQHF
TRBV7-8,NA,TRBJ2-5,few,TGTGCCAGCAGCTTAGCGCGGACACTACACCGCCGGGAGACCCAGTACTTC,CASSLARTLHRRETQYF
TRBV6-1,TRBD1,TRBJ1-5,few,TGTGCCAGTGCCCCGTTAGGACAGGGCAATCAGCCCCAGCATTTT,CASAPLGQGNQPQHF
TRBV20-1,NA,TRBJ2-2,few,TGCAGTGCTAGCTTCTTGGTTTCCGGGGAGCTGTTTTTT,CSASFLVSGELFF
TRBV2,NA,TRBJ1-2,NA,TGTGCCAGCAGTGATGATGAGGTTCATGGCTACACCTTC,CASSDDEVHGYTF
TRBV19,NA,TRBJ2-3,NA,TGTGCCAGTAGTATGGGTCCTATGAGGGCAGATACGCAGTATTTT,CASSMGPMRADTQYF
TRBV7-9,NA,TRBJ1-4,many,TGTGCCAGCAGCCCAGGGATTACTAATGAAAAACTGTTTTTT,CASSPGITNEKLFF
TRBV28,NA,TRBJ2-5,few,TGTGCCAGCAGTTCGTCACAGGGTTCTGAGACCCAGTACTTC,CASSSSQGSETQYF
TRBV29-1,TRBD2,TRBJ2-1,many,TGCAGCGGGGAGGCGGGACTAGCGCCCTACAATGAGCAGTTCTTC,CSGEAGLAPYNEQFF
TRBV11-2,TRBD2,TRBJ2-1,NA,TGTGCCAGCAGCTTAGTTTACGGGACTAGCGGGAAGTACAATGAGCAGTTCTTC,CASSLVYGTSGKYNEQFF
TRBV5-6,TRBD1,TRBJ2-1,many,TGTGCCAGCAGCGAACTACAACAGGGGGCCGGACACAATGAGCAGTTCTTC,CASSELQQGAGHNEQFF
TRBV20-1,TRBD1,TRBJ1-2,few,TGCAGTGCTCCCCGGACAGGGGGCCTCGGTGGCTACACCTTC,CSAPRTGGLGGYTF
TRBV6-1,NA,TRBJ2-5,many,TGTGCCAGCAGTATGGGACAGCGGGGGACCCAGTACTTC,CASSMGQRGTQYF
TRBV20-1,NA,TRBJ2-3,many,TGCAGTGCTGCGGAACCAGATACGCAGTATTTT,CSAAEPDTQYF
TRBV7-6,NA,TRBJ2-1,NA,TGTGCCAGCAGCGCGTCTGAGCCCAGTGAGCAGTTCTTC,CASSASEPSEQFF
TRBV12-3/TRBV12-4,TRBD2,TRBJ2-7,many,TGTGCCAGCAGTTCGACTAGCGGGGGTTACGAGCAGTACTTC,CASSSTSGGYEQYF
TRBV6-1,TRBD2,TRBJ2-3,few,TGTGCCAGCAGCCCCGGGGACTACAACACAGATACGCAGTATTTT,CASSPGDYNTDTQYF
TRBV11-1,NA,TRBJ2-1,NA,TGTGCCAGCAGCTTACCGCAGGGTAGTGGGAATGAGCAGTTCTTC,CASSLPQGSGNEQFF
TRBV6-1,NA,TRBJ1-2,many,TGTGCCAGCAGTGGACGCGGGGGATATGGCTACACCTTC,CASSGRGGYGYTF